This entry features one T cell receptor beta chain sequence. The entry originates in a study of blood T cell repertoires in COVID-19. Study context: Samples of COVID-19 (acute and convalescent) were obtained from the United States, Italy and Spain. PBMCs, B-cell-depleted T cells, or T cells provided the cDNA or gDNA that made up the material.

In the original processing: Amplifying reference gene primers gave estimates of nucleated cell counts. The data were produced by immunoSEQ multiplex PCR, yet TCRdb's version contains in-frame clones alone and is incomplete. The D gene and trimming were derived from the DNA, and the V and J assignments and clone size from that table. The repertoire includes tens of thousands of clones, 75% to 85% of them detected once, and roughly 14% sits in the top ten. Trimming cost V 7 bases and J 8 bases, with 17 bases left between them. This CDR3 is built from 13 residues. V and J are TRBV12-3 or TRBV12-4 and TRBJ1-1; D is unclear. The source material was peripheral blood. This TCR was sampled from a human donor with acute or convalescent COVID-19. The donor label of this sample is uncertain. CDR3 bases: TGTGCCAGCAATAATTACCCACATGCCGAAGCTTTCTTT. Protein: CASNNYPHAEAFF.